These 10 T cell receptor beta chains came from one sample sequenced in a study of cytomegalovirus exposure and HLA in healthy donors. Use of 60 Vbeta and 13 Jbeta primers characterized the PCR. Clones were read by immunoSEQ multiplex PCR, and TCRdb kept only the in-frame ones, dropping some. This table holds 140,000 or so clones, roughly 76% found once. The sequenced sample was PBMCs. These receptors were obtained from a woman under 40 in good health and CMV-seronegative.

This chain joins TRBV5-4 and TRBJ2-7, with 7 nucleotides matching TRBD1. The length of the CDR3 is 17 residues. Trimming removed 0 bases from V and 0 bases from J; junction bases left unmatched: 9. Germline V gene data show CDR1 as SGHNT and CDR2 as YYREEE (reference sequence). The CDR3 spells CASSLEPITGVSYEQYF. The CDR3 DNA reads TGTGCCAGCAGCTTGGAGCCTATTACAGGGGTCTCCTACGAGCAGTACTTC.

This clone came up a few times. The chain is built from TRBV9 and TRBJ1-1, with 7 bases lining up with TRBD1. The germline V gene encodes CDR1 SGDLS and CDR2 YYNGEE. This CDR3 comprises 15 residues. After removal of 3 bases from V and 3 bases from J, the junction contained 8 bases not matched to a gene. CDR3 residues: CASSARQGLDTEAFF. CDR3 nucleotide sequence: TGTGCCAGCAGCGCCCGACAGGGTTTGGACACTGAAGCTTTCTTT.

CDR3 coding DNA: TGTGCCAGCAGCAGGGACATCACTGAAGCTTTCTTT. Amino acid sequence: CASSRDITEAFF. The chain couples TRBV6-5 to TRBJ1-1; the D gene is possibly TRBD1 (6 bases). The germline V and J ends were trimmed by 6 bases and 4 bases, with 9 bases remaining between them. The CDR3 spans 12 residues. Germline CDR1 MNHEY, CDR2 SVGAGI.

The chain uses TRBV9 and TRBJ1-2; 8 bases align to TRBD1. This CDR3 contains 14 residues. The V and J ends lost 5 bases and 4 bases, in that order; junction bases with no gene match: 7. Germline V gene lookup returns CDR1 SGDLS and CDR2 YYNGEE. In DNA, the CDR3 is TGTGCCAGCAGGAGACAGGGGAGGGCCTATGGCTACACCTTC. It encodes CASRRQGRAYGYTF. Full variable domain (remainder filled in from reference TRBV9 and TRBJ1-2): DSGVTQTPKHLITATGQRVTLRCSPRSGDLSVYWYQQSLDQGLQFLIQYYNGEERAKGNILERFSAQQFPDLHSELNLSSLELGDSALYFCASRRQGRAYGYTFGSGTRLTVV.

V gene TRBV19 combines with J gene TRBJ2-2; D is ambiguous. There are 16 residues in the CDR3. The V end was cut by 3 bases, the J end by 0 bases, with 11 bases between. Germline-derived CDR1 and CDR2 are LNHDA and SQIVND (reference sequence). CDR3 bases: TGTGCCAGTAGTATTTACGTAGTTACGAACACCGGGGAGCTGTTTTTT. Translation gives CASSIYVVTNTGELFF.

The chain joins TRBV5-4 to TRBJ2-7; D gene unclear. The CDR3 runs 14 residues. Germline CDR1 SGHNT, CDR2 YYREEE (reference sequence). V lost 2 bases and J lost 6, with 15 bases in between. CDR3 DNA: TGTGCCAGCAGCTTTCCATCCGGCACGGGCGAGCAGTACTTC. Its protein is CASSFPSGTGEQYF.

The rearrangement links TRBV18 to TRBJ2-3, with 12 bases fitting TRBD2. V shed 0 bases and J 1 base; nucleotides not matched to a gene: 2. There are 17 residues in the CDR3. Germline V lookup: CDR1 KGHSH, CDR2 LQKENI. CDR3 sequence reads: CASSPPGLAGGTDTQYF. The CDR3 coding sequence is TGTGCCAGCTCACCACCGGGACTAGCGGGCGGCACAGATACGCAGTATTTT. The complete variable domain, with remaining parts taken from reference TRBV18 and TRBJ2-3, reads NAGVMQNPRHLVRRRGQEARLRCSPMKGHSHVYWYRQLPEEGLKFMVYLQKENIIDESGMPKERFSAEFPKEGPSILRIQQVVRGDSAAYFCASSPPGLAGGTDTQYFGPGTRLTVL.

This chain links TRBV7-3 with TRBJ1-1; D perhaps matches TRBD1 (6 bases). Per germline, CDR1 SGHTA and CDR2 FQGTGA. The CDR3 covers 14 residues. Trimming stripped 2 bases from V and 5 bases from J, with 12 bases between. The CDR3 DNA follows: TGTGCCAGCAGCTTACAGGGGCAGAAGACTGAAGCTTTCTTT. The encoded protein is CASSLQGQKTEAFF.

The chain recombines TRBV30 with TRBJ1-1; weak D call: TRBD1 (6 bases). CDR1 GTSNPN and CDR2 SVGIG come from the germline V gene (reference sequence). V lost 2 bases to trimming and J lost 10 bases, with 11 bases between them. The CDR3 loop spans 11 amino acids. The CDR3 reads CAWSHDRRAFF. In DNA form, the CDR3 reads TGTGCCTGGAGTCACGACAGGAGAGCTTTCTTT.

The chain combines TRBV9 with TRBJ1-4; 8 bases line up with TRBD1. V gave up 3 bases and J gave up 7 bases; unmatched junction bases: 8. In germline, CDR1 is SGDLS, CDR2 YYNGEE. The length of the CDR3 is 15 residues. CDR3 bases: TGTGCCAGCAGCGCACAGACAGGGGTGGGTGAAAAACTGTTTTTT. Residues: CASSAQTGVGEKLFF.